The source of this TCR beta chain is a study of CD8+ T cells in alopecia areata. The germline V and J ends were trimmed by 2 bases and 4 bases, with 20 bases remaining between them. This CDR3 contains 17 residues. CDR1 is SGHTA, CDR2 FQGNSA, per germline. Treatment noted: oral pan-JAK inhibitor, 5-10 mg twice daily. This clone has just a few counts. RNA extraction was followed by reverse transcription into cDNA, which acted as the sequencing template. Measured with immunoSEQ multiplex PCR; TCRdb has only the in-frame clones, and not every one. The sample yields some 170,000 clones, about 61% seen once.

The TCR comes from a human donor with alopecia areata. The V call is TRBV7-2, the J call TRBJ2-5, with TRBD2 as a possible D gene (6 bases). The specimen was CD4+ T cells sorted from blood, collected at approximately week 60, from a patient treated with tofacitinib. CDR3: CASSLSVAAGNLETQYF. CDR3 bases: TGTGCCAGCAGCTTATCGGTAGCGGCGGGGAACTTAGAGACCCAGTACTTC.